Below, 14 T cell receptor beta chains from the same sample are listed, as sequenced in a study of T cell repertoires in ileal Crohn's disease (dated by TCRdb to the late 2010s). According to the study, the label for this sample's time point signals: inflamed ileum from the surgical specimen. The library was obtained by the immunoSEQ multiplex PCR assay. In TCRdb, the immuneACCESS table is reduced to in-frame sequences with V and J assigned. These tables do not hold every clone; where another copy was compared, an unresolved V gene accounts for under half, and the others remain unexplained. This sample comprises 8,000 or so clones, around 85% of them detected only once. The top ten hold around 10% of the sample. Sequences were obtained from ileal tissue. The receptors originated from an adult with Crohn's disease.

The chain recombines TRBV7-3 with TRBJ1-1; no firm D call. The ends were cut back, 1 base at V and 2 bases at J, with 8 bases in the middle. CDR3 length: 14 residues. Per the germline V gene, CDR1 is SGHTA and CDR2 is FQGTGA. CDR3 residues: CASSLISVNTEAFF. The CDR3 bases are TGTGCCAGCAGCTTAATATCTGTTAACACTGAAGCTTTCTTT.

V gene TRBV6-4 combines with J gene TRBJ1-4; the match to TRBD1 covers 11 bases. This CDR3 has 14 amino acids. With V trimmed by 2 bases and J by 7 bases, 0 bases remained unmatched. Germline values: CDR1 MRHNA, CDR2 SNTAGT. This CDR3 reads CASSDGQGAEKLFF. The CDR3 nucleotides are TGTGCCAGCAGTGACGGACAGGGGGCTGAAAAACTGTTTTTT.

The V and J genes are TRBV6-6 and TRBJ2-7; D is uncertain. The ends were cut back, 2 bases at V and 2 bases at J, with 10 bases in the middle. The CDR3 is 14 residues long. The germline gives CDR1 MNHNY, CDR2 SVGAGI (reference sequence). The CDR3: CASSYDIGTYEQYF. DNA of the CDR3: TGTGCCAGCAGTTACGACATCGGAACCTACGAGCAGTACTTC.

The chain links TRBV27 to TRBJ2-2; 11 bases line up with TRBD2. The J segment lost 5 bases and the V segment lost 2 bases, leaving 4 bases of the junction unmatched. Per germline, CDR1 MNHEY and CDR2 SMNVEV (reference sequence). This CDR3 contains 16 residues. The CDR3 sequence is CASSLMGLAETGELFF. The CDR3 DNA is TGTGCCAGCAGTTTAATGGGACTAGCGGAAACCGGGGAGCTGTTTTTT.

The chain employs TRBV13 and TRBJ1-1; D is possibly TRBD1 (6 bases). The germline V gene encodes CDR1 PRHDT and CDR2 FYEKMQ (reference sequence). Deletions cut 3 bases from V and 6 bases from J, with 14 bases between. The CDR3 has 14 residues. This CDR3 reads CASSLGTLQAEAFF. The CDR3 DNA follows: TGTGCCAGCAGCTTGGGGACACTCCAGGCTGAAGCTTTCTTT. Looking up the rest from reference TRBV13 and TRBJ1-1 gives the full variable domain: AAGVIQSPRHLIKEKRETATLKCYPIPRHDTVYWYQQGPGQDPQFLISFYEKMQSDKGSIPDRFSAQQFSDYHSELNMSSLELGDSALYFCASSLGTLQAEAFFGQGTRLTVV.

The V call is TRBV15, the J call TRBJ1-5; 7 bases are shared with TRBD1. From germline, CDR1 is LNHNV and CDR2 YYDKDF (reference sequence). The CDR3 totals 14 residues. V dropped 6 bases and J dropped 6; count of bases not matched to a gene: 8. DNA of the CDR3: TGTGCCACCAGTGACAGGGAAAGTGGTCAGCCCCAGCATTTT. Residues: CATSDRESGQPQHF.

The chain combines TRBV27 with TRBJ2-5; D is unclear. The CDR3 runs 15 residues. Between the trimmed V and J ends, which lost 6 bases and 1 base, there was a span of 15 bases. Germline V lookup: CDR1 MNHEY, CDR2 SMNVEV (reference sequence). The CDR3 loop reads CASSPGVGFQETQYF. CDR3 in DNA: TGTGCCAGCAGCCCTGGGGTGGGCTTCCAAGAGACCCAGTACTTC.

The chain carries TRBV7-9 and TRBJ2-1; no clear D. The V end was cut by 1 base, the J end by 2 bases, with 6 bases between. Germline V CDR1 and CDR2: SEHNR, FQNEAQ (reference sequence). This CDR3 is 14 amino acids long. The CDR3 spells CASSLDLAYNEQFF. DNA for the CDR3: TGTGCCAGCAGCTTAGATTTAGCCTACAATGAGCAGTTCTTC.

This clone was recorded a few times. The rearrangement links TRBV6-4 to TRBJ2-3; D not resolved. The V end was cut by 0 bases, the J end by 0 bases, with 13 bases between. The CDR3 runs to 17 residues. Germline V gene lookup returns CDR1 MRHNA and CDR2 SNTAGT. The CDR3 loop is CASSDSPPAPSTDTQYF. The DNA of the CDR3 is TGTGCCAGCAGTGACTCACCCCCGGCCCCGAGCACAGATACGCAGTATTTT.

The genes are TRBV5-4 and TRBJ2-1; D is unresolved. The V gene lost 3 bases and the J gene lost 0 bases, with 7 bases spanning the gap. The CDR3 runs 14 residues. Germline CDR1 SGHNT, CDR2 YYREEE (reference sequence). The CDR3 DNA reads as TGTGCCAGCAGCTGGGGTGGCTCCTACAATGAGCAGTTCTTC. It translates to CASSWGGSYNEQFF.

This clone was observed a few times. The rearrangement joins TRBV18 to TRBJ2-3; D may be TRBD2 (7 bases). V was shortened by 2 bases and J by 0 bases, with 18 bases between the two germline ends. The CDR3 has 18 residues. Germline lookup yields CDR1 KGHSH and CDR2 LQKENI. The CDR3 nucleotides are TGTGCCAGCTCACCATTCCCCAAGGGGGGGTCTAGCACAGATACGCAGTATTTT. Translated, it gives CASSPFPKGGSSTDTQYF.

This chain connects TRBV29-1 to TRBJ2-7, with 8 nucleotides matching TRBD1. Trimming took 7 bases from V and 0 from J; bases not matched to a gene: 8. Per the germline V gene, CDR1 is SQVTM and CDR2 is ANQGSEA. This CDR3 spans 14 amino acids. The CDR3 spells CSARTGTSSYEQYF. The CDR3 DNA reads TGCAGCGCTAGGACAGGGACCAGCTCCTACGAGCAGTACTTC.

This clone was recorded only once. This sequence joins TRBV18 and TRBJ2-7, with D possibly matching TRBD2 (5 bases). Germline V lookup: CDR1 KGHSH, CDR2 LQKENI. CDR3 length: 13 amino acids. V dropped 0 bases and J dropped 9 bases, with 12 bases sitting between them. This CDR3 is CASSPPYRGRQYF. As DNA, the CDR3 is TGTGCCAGCTCACCACCGTATCGGGGAAGGCAGTACTTC.

The V gene is TRBV6-1, the J gene TRBJ1-4; no clear D gene. Germline CDR1 MNHNS, CDR2 SASEGT. The V gene lost 2 bases and the J gene lost 4 bases, with 8 bases spanning the gap. This CDR3 is built from 14 residues. The CDR3: CASSETPGNEKLFF. The CDR3 DNA follows: TGTGCCAGCAGTGAAACTCCGGGTAATGAAAAACTGTTTTTT.